Shown below are 4 T cell receptor beta chains from a single sample sequenced in a study of shared clonotypes between healthy human individuals. Using immunoSEQ multiplex PCR, the repertoire was profiled, and TCRdb retains in-frame clones only, with some absent. This sample has millions of clones, with over 90% found just once. Sequences were obtained from naive CD4+ T cells from PBMCs. Subset noted: CD45RA+ positively selected. These receptors all stem from a man between 18 and 35 years old in good health. Some clones in this sample may be carry-over from other donors' samples.

Here the CDR3 DNA reads TGTGCCAGCAGTGAAAGACCGCTGAACACTGAAGCTTTCTTT. As protein: CASSERPLNTEAFF. The chain uses TRBV2 and TRBJ1-1, with D hard to call. Germline V lookup: CDR1 SNHLY, CDR2 FYNNEI. The CDR3 is made up of 14 amino acids. The ends were cut back, 2 bases at V and 0 bases at J, with 7 bases in the middle.

This chain connects TRBV7-3 to TRBJ2-5; D not certain. The CDR3 spans 13 residues. The germline gives CDR1 SGHTA, CDR2 FQGTGA. The ends were cut back, 5 bases at V and 7 bases at J, with 14 bases in the middle. The CDR3 nucleotides are TGTGCCAGCAGCCGGCTCGGGTCCGGGACCCAGTACTTC. It is translated as CASSRLGSGTQYF.

The rearrangement joins TRBV5-1 to TRBJ2-1; 10 positions agree with TRBD1. From germline, CDR1 is SGHRS and CDR2 YFSETQ. V trimming: 2 bases; J trimming: 5 bases; junction bases outside the gene matches: 7. This CDR3 has 16 amino acids. The CDR3 region has the DNA TGCGCCAGCAGCTTCCCGACAGGGGGCCGGAACAATGAGCAGTTCTTC. Its protein is CASSFPTGGRNNEQFF.

V usage is TRBV5-6 and J usage is TRBJ2-7; D assignment may be TRBD1 or TRBD2 (5 bases each). V gave up 5 bases and J gave up 5 bases, with 17 bases separating them. Germline V gene data show CDR1 as SGHDT and CDR2 as YYEEEE. This CDR3 contains 14 residues. In DNA form, the CDR3 reads TGTGCCAGCAGTTTCACGGGACGATCGGACGAGCAGTACTTC. It specifies CASSFTGRSDEQYF. The whole variable domain, filled in from reference TRBV5-6 and TRBJ2-7, reads DAGVTQSPTHLIKTRGQQVTLRCSPKSGHDTVSWYQQALGQGPQFIFQYYEEEERQRGNFPDRFSGHQFPNYSSELNVNALLLGDSALYLCASSFTGRSDEQYFGPGTRLTVT.